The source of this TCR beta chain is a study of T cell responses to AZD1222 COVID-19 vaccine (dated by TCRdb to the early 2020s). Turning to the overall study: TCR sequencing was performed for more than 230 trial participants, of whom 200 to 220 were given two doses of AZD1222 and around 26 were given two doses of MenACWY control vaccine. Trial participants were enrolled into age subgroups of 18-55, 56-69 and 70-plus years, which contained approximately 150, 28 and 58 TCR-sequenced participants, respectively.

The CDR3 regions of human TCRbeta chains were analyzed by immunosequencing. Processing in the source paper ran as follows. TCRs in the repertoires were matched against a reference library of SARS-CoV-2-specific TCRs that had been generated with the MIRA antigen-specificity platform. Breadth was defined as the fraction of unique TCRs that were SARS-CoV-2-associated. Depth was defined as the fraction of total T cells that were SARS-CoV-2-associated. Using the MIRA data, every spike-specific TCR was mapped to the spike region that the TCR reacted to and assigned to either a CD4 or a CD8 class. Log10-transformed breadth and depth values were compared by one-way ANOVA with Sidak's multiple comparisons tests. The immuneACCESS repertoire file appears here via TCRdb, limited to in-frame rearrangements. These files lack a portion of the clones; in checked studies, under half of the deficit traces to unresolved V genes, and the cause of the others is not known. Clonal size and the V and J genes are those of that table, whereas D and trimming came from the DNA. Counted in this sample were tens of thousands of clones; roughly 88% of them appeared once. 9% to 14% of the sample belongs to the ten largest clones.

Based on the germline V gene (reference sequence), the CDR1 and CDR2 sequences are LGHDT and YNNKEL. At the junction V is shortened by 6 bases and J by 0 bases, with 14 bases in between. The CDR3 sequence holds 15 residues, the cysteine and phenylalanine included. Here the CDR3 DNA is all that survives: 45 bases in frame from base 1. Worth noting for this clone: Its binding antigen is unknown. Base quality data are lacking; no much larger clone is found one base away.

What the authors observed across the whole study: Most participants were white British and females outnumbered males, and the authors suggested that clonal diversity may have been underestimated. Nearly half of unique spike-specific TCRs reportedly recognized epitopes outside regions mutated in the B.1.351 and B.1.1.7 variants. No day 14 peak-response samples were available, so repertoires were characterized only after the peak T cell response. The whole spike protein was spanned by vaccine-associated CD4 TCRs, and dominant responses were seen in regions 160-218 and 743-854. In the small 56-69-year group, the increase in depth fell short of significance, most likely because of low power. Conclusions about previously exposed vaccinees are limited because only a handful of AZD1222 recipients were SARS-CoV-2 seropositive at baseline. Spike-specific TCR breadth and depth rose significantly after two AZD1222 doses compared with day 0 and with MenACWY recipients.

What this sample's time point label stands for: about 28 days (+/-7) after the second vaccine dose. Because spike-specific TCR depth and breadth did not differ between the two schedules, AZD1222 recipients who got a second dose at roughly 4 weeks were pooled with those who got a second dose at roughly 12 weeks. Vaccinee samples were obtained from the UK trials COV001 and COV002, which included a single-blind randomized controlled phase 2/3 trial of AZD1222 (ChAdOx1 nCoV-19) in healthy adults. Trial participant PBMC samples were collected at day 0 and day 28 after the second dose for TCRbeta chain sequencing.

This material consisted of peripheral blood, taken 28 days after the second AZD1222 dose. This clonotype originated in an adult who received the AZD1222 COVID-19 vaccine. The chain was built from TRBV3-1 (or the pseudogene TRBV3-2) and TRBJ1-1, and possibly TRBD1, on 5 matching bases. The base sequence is TGTGCCAGCAGTTTCCGGGGGTCAATGAACACTGAAGCTTTCTTT. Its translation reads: CASSFRGSMNTEAFF.